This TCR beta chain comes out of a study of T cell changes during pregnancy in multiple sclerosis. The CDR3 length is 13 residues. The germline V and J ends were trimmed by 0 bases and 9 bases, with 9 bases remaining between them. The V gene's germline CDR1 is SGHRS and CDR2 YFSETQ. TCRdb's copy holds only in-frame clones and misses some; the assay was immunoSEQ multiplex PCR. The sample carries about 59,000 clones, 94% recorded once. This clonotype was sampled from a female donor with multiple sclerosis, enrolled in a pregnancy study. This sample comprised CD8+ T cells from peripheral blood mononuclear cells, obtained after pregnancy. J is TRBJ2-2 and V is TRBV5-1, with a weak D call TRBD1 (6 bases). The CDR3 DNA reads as TGCGCCAGCAGCTTGGAGACAGGTTGGGAGCTGTTTTTT. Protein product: CASSLETGWELFF.